Following are 17 T cell receptor beta chains from one sample sequenced in a study of blood T cell repertoires in COVID-19. This table comes from immunoSEQ multiplex PCR, and its TCRdb copy is limited to in-frame clones, with some not included. The sample contains tens of thousands of clones, approximately 86% of which appear only once. Sequences were obtained from peripheral blood. The receptors were gathered from a woman aged 80 or older with acute or convalescent COVID-19.

This chain connects TRBV29-1 to TRBJ2-7; tentatively, D is TRBD2 (6 bases). Germline V gene sequence: CDR1 SQVTM, CDR2 ANQGSEA. The CDR3 is made up of 12 amino acids. The V end lost 5 bases, the J end lost 3 bases, and 11 bases lay between the germline ends. The CDR3 region has the DNA TGCAGCGTTTGGACTAACTTCTACGAGCAGTACTTC. Protein: CSVWTNFYEQYF.

This sequence joins TRBV5-1 and TRBJ2-2; maybe TRBD2 (5 bases). The CDR3 runs 12 residues. The V and J ends lost 5 bases and 8 bases respectively, with 10 bases between them. Germline values: CDR1 SGHRS, CDR2 YFSETQ. The CDR3 protein is CASSFGGGELFF. The CDR3 DNA reads TGCGCCAGCAGTTTCGGAGGAGGGGAGCTGTTTTTT.

V is TRBV14 and J is TRBJ1-2; the match to TRBD1 covers 8 bases. The length of the CDR3 is 16 residues. The germline V gene encodes CDR1 SGHDN and CDR2 FVKESK. Unmatched junction bases numbered 9, after V lost 0 bases and J lost 6 bases. CDR3 sequence reads: CASSQDTKQGAHGYTF. The CDR3 DNA reads TGTGCCAGCAGCCAAGATACGAAGCAGGGGGCTCATGGCTACACCTTC.

V is TRBV4-2 and J is TRBJ2-5, with TRBD1 matching 8 bases. After removal of 2 bases from V and 3 bases from J, the junction contained 5 bases not matched to a gene. Germline V gives CDR1 LGHNA, CDR2 YNFKEQ. CDR3 length: 15 residues. The DNA for the CDR3 is TGTGCCAGCAGCCAACTTGGACAGGGTAAAGAGACCCAGTACTTC. This encodes CASSQLGQGKETQYF.

This chain uses TRBV6-2 or TRBV6-3 with TRBJ2-1; tentative D call: TRBD1 (5 bases). Germline V CDR1 and CDR2: MNHEY, SVGEGT. The CDR3 spans 14 residues. The V end was cut by 0 bases, the J end by 5 bases, with 8 bases between. CDR3 amino acids: CASSYSLDNNEQFF. The CDR3 coding sequence is TGTGCCAGCAGTTACTCATTGGACAACAATGAGCAGTTCTTC.

For the CDR3, the DNA is TGTGCCAGCAGTGCGGAGTTGAACACTGAAGCTTTCTTT. Encoded protein: CASSAELNTEAFF. The chain uses TRBV6-4 and TRBJ1-1; D gene ambiguous. Trimming removed 4 bases from V and 0 bases from J, with 6 bases in between. CDR3 length: 13 amino acids. The V gene's germline CDR1 is MRHNA and CDR2 SNTAGT.

This chain uses TRBV28 with TRBJ1-2, with D maybe TRBD1 (5 bases). The CDR3 has 12 amino acids. CDR1 is MDHEN and CDR2 is SYDVKM in the germline V gene. With 10 bases removed from V and 4 bases from J, the gap between germline ends came to 13 bases. The CDR3 coding sequence is TGTGCCACCATTCGGGGGATCTATGGCTACACCTTC. Its protein is CATIRGIYGYTF.

V usage is TRBV28 and J usage is TRBJ1-6; D perhaps matches TRBD1 (5 bases). Germline V gives CDR1 MDHEN, CDR2 SYDVKM. The CDR3 has 14 amino acids. V dropped 6 bases and J dropped 13 bases, with 19 bases sitting between them. The CDR3 loop reads CASRGGTVAPPLHF. CDR3 DNA sequence: TGTGCCAGCAGGGGCGGGACGGTTGCCCCCCCCCTCCACTTT.

The chain has TRBV19 and TRBJ2-7; a weak D match, TRBD1 (5 bases). V dropped 4 bases and J dropped 2 bases, with 9 bases sitting between them. Germline CDR1 LNHDA, CDR2 SQIVND (reference sequence). The CDR3 covers 13 residues. The CDR3 here is CASSKGRAYEQYF. CDR3 nucleotides: TGTGCCAGTAGTAAGGGCAGGGCCTACGAGCAGTACTTC.

This clone was seen only a few times. The J gene is TRBJ1-3, the V gene TRBV9; 9 nucleotides match TRBD1. The CDR3 spans 17 residues. Germline trimming cut 4 bases from V and 0 bases from J; bases unmatched to any gene: 8. Germline CDR1 and CDR2: SGDLS and YYNGEE. The CDR3 sequence: CASSFSGTGSSGNTIYF. The CDR3 DNA is TGTGCCAGCAGCTTCTCCGGGACAGGGAGCTCTGGAAACACCATATATTTT.

The chain employs TRBV5-1 and TRBJ2-3, with a tentative D call TRBD1 (7 bases). This CDR3 region has 16 residues. Germline CDR1 and CDR2: SGHRS and YFSETQ. The V gene lost 4 bases and the J gene lost 8 bases, with 23 bases spanning the gap. The CDR3 DNA is TGCGCCAGCAGCACGCTTACAGGGGTCATGGGGGGTACGCAGTATTTT. Protein product: CASSTLTGVMGGTQYF. The whole variable domain, filled in from reference TRBV5-1 and TRBJ2-3, reads KAGVTQTPRYLIKTRGQQVTLSCSPISGHRSVSWYQQTPGQGLQFLFEYFSETQRNKGNFPGRFSGRQFSNSRSEMNVSTLELGDSALYLCASSTLTGVMGGTQYFGPGTRLTVL.

CDR3 nucleotides: TGTGCCAGCAGCTCATTTAAAGGGGGCTCCTACAATGAGCAGTTCTTC. It yields the protein CASSSFKGGSYNEQFF. This chain joins TRBV7-9 and TRBJ2-1; tentatively, D is TRBD1 (6 bases). This CDR3 is built from 16 residues. Germline values: CDR1 SEHNR, CDR2 FQNEAQ (reference sequence). With 4 bases removed from V and 0 bases from J, the gap between germline ends came to 13 bases. The full variable domain, completed using reference TRBV7-9 and TRBJ2-1, is DTGVSQNPRHKITKRGQNVTFRCDPISEHNRLYWYRQTLGQGPEFLTYFQNEAQLEKSRLLSDRFSAERPKGSFSTLEIQRTEQGDSAMYLCASSSFKGGSYNEQFFGPGTRLTVL.

The genes are TRBV5-1 and TRBJ1-1; 8 bases map to TRBD1. Losses at the gene ends were 3 bases for V and 0 bases for J; bases not matched to a gene: 10. Per germline, CDR1 SGHRS and CDR2 YFSETQ. The CDR3 is 17 residues long. CDR3 in DNA: TGCGCCAGCAGCTGGGGGGGGACAGGCCCCATGAACACTGAAGCTTTCTTT. Its translation is CASSWGGTGPMNTEAFF. Together with reference TRBV5-1 and TRBJ1-1, the CDR3 gives the full variable domain: KAGVTQTPRYLIKTRGQQVTLSCSPISGHRSVSWYQQTPGQGLQFLFEYFSETQRNKGNFPGRFSGRQFSNSRSEMNVSTLELGDSALYLCASSWGGTGPMNTEAFFGQGTRLTVV.

V usage is TRBV18 and J usage is TRBJ1-1, with D possibly TRBD1 on 6 matching bases. V was pared by 6 bases and J by 5 bases, with 19 bases between. CDR1 is KGHSH, CDR2 LQKENI, per germline. The CDR3 has 15 amino acids. CDR3 sequence: CASSQLGGALTEAFF. In DNA, the CDR3 is TGTGCCAGCTCGCAATTAGGGGGGGCGTTGACTGAAGCTTTCTTT.

The chain combines TRBV5-1 with TRBJ2-2; no definite D call. Trimming removed 5 bases from V and 4 bases from J, with 18 bases in between. This CDR3 spans 16 amino acids. Germline CDR1 SGHRS, CDR2 YFSETQ. The CDR3 DNA reads as TGCGCCAGCAGACCAGAGAGGTCCACTGCCACCGGGGAGCTGTTTTTT. Translated: CASRPERSTATGELFF.

V usage is TRBV6-2 or TRBV6-3 and J usage is TRBJ2-3, with 7 bases fitting TRBD2. V gave up 2 bases and J gave up 3 bases; unmatched junction bases: 2. The CDR3 is made up of 14 amino acids. Germline V gives CDR1 MNHEY, CDR2 SVGEGT. CDR3 nucleotides: TGTGCCAGCAGTTACCGGGAGGAAACAGATACGCAGTATTTT. As protein: CASSYREETDTQYF.

The chain couples TRBV7-2 to TRBJ1-2; D is perhaps TRBD1 (6 bases). The CDR3 runs to 14 residues. The germline V gene encodes CDR1 SGHTA and CDR2 FQGNSA. Trimming removed 5 bases at V and 2 bases at J, with 12 bases between. DNA of the CDR3: TGTGCCAGCAGCCCTCCGGACAGAAACTATGGCTACACCTTC. This encodes CASSPPDRNYGYTF.